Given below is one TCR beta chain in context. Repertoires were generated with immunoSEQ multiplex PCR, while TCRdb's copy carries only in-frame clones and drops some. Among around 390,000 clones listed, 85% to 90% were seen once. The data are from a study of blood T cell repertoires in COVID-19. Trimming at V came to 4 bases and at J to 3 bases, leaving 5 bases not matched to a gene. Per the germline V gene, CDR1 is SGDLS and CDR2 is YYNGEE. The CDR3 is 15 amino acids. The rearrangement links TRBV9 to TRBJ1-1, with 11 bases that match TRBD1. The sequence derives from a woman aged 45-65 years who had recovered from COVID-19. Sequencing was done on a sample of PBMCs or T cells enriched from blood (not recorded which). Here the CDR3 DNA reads TGTGCCAGCAGCACCTCGGACAGGGGGCACACTGAAGCTTTCTTT. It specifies CASSTSDRGHTEAFF.